The rows below give T cell receptor beta chains drawn from one sample of a study of cytomegalovirus exposure and HLA in healthy donors. Profiling relied on immunoSEQ multiplex PCR, and the TCRdb table lists in-frame clones only, not all of them. The data show about 120,000 clones, around 88% seen once. What was sequenced was PBMCs. These receptors all come from a young man in good health and CMV-seronegative. Both conserved end residues are part of each CDR3. A D gene is named only where the DNA matches it firmly. Clone size is not always given. Where it is, it says once, few, many or a class for expanded clones.

TRBD2	TRBV15	NA	TRBJ2-5	17	CATSRGKLAGGGETQYF	TGTGCCACCAGCAGAGGAAAACTAGCGGGAGGTGGAGAGACCCAGTACTTC
NA	TRBV9	NA	TRBJ2-2	15	CASSPSRVWTGELFF	TGTGCCAGCAGCCCCAGCAGGGTGTGGACCGGGGAGCTGTTTTTT
NA	TRBV6-5	NA	TRBJ1-1	13	CASRRTENTEAFF	TGTGCCAGCAGACGGACAGAGAACACTGAAGCTTTCTTT
TRBD1	TRBV7-2	NA	TRBJ1-2	16	CASSMGTDYSRYGYTF	TGTGCCAGCAGCATGGGGACAGATTATTCCCGTTATGGCTACACCTTC
NA	TRBV4-1	NA	TRBJ1-1	16	CASSLNVVTGGTEAFF	TGCGCCAGCAGCCTAAATGTTGTCACGGGAGGCACTGAAGCTTTCTTT
TRBD2	TRBV11-2	NA	TRBJ2-3	15	CASSLVAGGLDTQYF	TGTGCCAGCAGCTTAGTGGCGGGAGGGCTGGATACGCAGTATTTT
NA	TRBV6-5	few	TRBJ1-2	14	CASSYRSKRAGYTF	TGTGCCAGCAGTTATAGGTCAAAGCGCGCCGGCTACACCTTC
TRBD1	TRBV7-8	NA	TRBJ1-1	16	CASRFGTGGTTGEAFF	TGTGCCAGCAGGTTTGGGACAGGGGGGACCACGGGTGAAGCTTTCTTT
TRBD1	TRBV2	NA	TRBJ1-5	14	CASRRQGGNQPQHF	TGTGCCAGCAGAAGACAGGGGGGGAATCAGCCCCAGCATTTT
NA	TRBV19	NA	TRBJ1-2	13	CASSQRAGYGYTF	TGTGCCAGTAGTCAGAGGGCTGGCTATGGCTACACCTTC
TRBD1	TRBV6-9	NA	TRBJ1-1	16	CASRAVTGDKNVRAFF	TGTGCCAGCAGAGCCGTGACAGGGGACAAGAACGTTAGAGCTTTCTTT
TRBD2	TRBV10-1	once	TRBJ2-7	15	CASSDRTSGSYEQYF	TGCGCCAGCAGTGATAGGACTAGCGGTTCCTACGAGCAGTACTTC
TRBD1	TRBV7-9	NA	TRBJ1-2	15	CASSLSAQGANGYTF	TGTGCCAGCAGCTTGAGTGCACAGGGGGCTAATGGCTACACCTTC
NA	TRBV5-1	NA	TRBJ2-6	15	CASSSQGSGANVLTF	TGCGCCAGCAGCTCACAGGGTTCTGGGGCCAACGTCCTGACTTTC
NA	TRBV18	NA	TRBJ1-1	15	CASSPVIYMNTEAFF	TGTGCCAGCTCACCGGTCATATACATGAACACTGAAGCTTTCTTT
TRBD1	TRBV27	NA	TRBJ2-7	15	CASIRMGQGAYEQYF	TGTGCCAGCATCCGCATGGGACAGGGGGCCTACGAGCAGTACTTC
NA	TRBV6-5	NA	TRBJ2-2	14	CASRKRHNTGELFF	TGTGCCAGCAGGAAAAGACATAACACCGGGGAGCTGTTTTTT